Presented here are 11 T cell receptor beta chains from one specimen sequenced in a study of blood T cell repertoires in COVID-19. Assay: immunoSEQ multiplex PCR; the TCRdb copy retains only in-frame clones and omits some. There are approximately 400,000 clones in the sample; 89% occur only once, and about 1.2% lies in the top ten. The source material was peripheral blood. Receptors originate from a man aged 40-50 years with acute or convalescent COVID-19.

This chain joins TRBV4-1 and TRBJ2-7; no clear D gene. CDR1 and CDR2 (germline): MGHRA, YSYEKL. The CDR3 is made up of 13 amino acids. Trimming took off 1 base at V and 3 bases at J, with 7 bases between the two ends. DNA of the CDR3: TGCGCCAGCAGCCAAGCAGAGCGCTACGAGCAGTACTTC. It yields the protein CASSQAERYEQYF.

The chain is built from TRBV5-1 and TRBJ1-1; possibly TRBD1 for D (5 bases). With 1 base removed from V and 0 bases from J, the gap between germline ends came to 10 bases. CDR1 is SGHRS, CDR2 YFSETQ, per germline. This CDR3 contains 15 residues. The CDR3 DNA follows: TGCGCCAGCAGCTTGATGGGGGGGATGAACACTGAAGCTTTCTTT. It is translated as CASSLMGGMNTEAFF.

This clone was recorded once. V usage is TRBV5-6 and J usage is TRBJ2-7; 8 bases map to TRBD2. CDR3 length: 16 amino acids. The junction had 10 bases not matched to a gene; V was cut back by 2 bases and J by 3 bases. Germline V gene sequence: CDR1 SGHDT, CDR2 YYEEEE. The CDR3 coding sequence is TGTGCCAGCAGCTTTGGACTAGCCGGTTTCGTCTACGAGCAGTACTTC. Translation: CASSFGLAGFVYEQYF.

This CDR3 is CASSYFRRRQFF. CDR3 in DNA: TGTGCCAGCAGTTATTTTCGGAGGCGGCAGTTCTTC. The rearrangement joins TRBV6-5 to TRBJ2-1; perhaps TRBD2 as D (5 bases). Germline V gives CDR1 MNHEY, CDR2 SVGAGI. Between the trimmed V and J ends, which lost 3 bases and 12 bases, there was a span of 12 bases. This CDR3 is built from 12 residues.

The gene calls are TRBV27 and TRBJ2-1; 8 bases line up with TRBD1. Germline-derived CDR1 and CDR2 are MNHEY and SMNVEV (reference sequence). J lost 4 bases, V lost 4 bases, and 9 bases had no gene match. This CDR3 contains 16 residues. The chain's CDR3 is CASSSPSRTGYNEQFF. The DNA of the CDR3 is TGTGCCAGCAGTTCCCCCTCCAGGACAGGGTACAATGAGCAGTTCTTC.

V gene TRBV18 combines with J gene TRBJ1-1; 8 nucleotides match TRBD1. Germline V gives CDR1 KGHSH, CDR2 LQKENI. This CDR3 contains 15 residues. J gave up 4 bases and V 5 bases, and 9 bases lay outside the gene matches. CDR3 protein: CASSSGQGRITEAFF. In nucleotides, the CDR3 is TGTGCCAGCTCATCAGGACAGGGACGTATCACTGAAGCTTTCTTT.

The J gene is TRBJ1-1, the V gene TRBV5-4, with D perhaps TRBD1 (5 bases). There are 14 residues in the CDR3. The germline V gene has CDR1 SGHNT and CDR2 YYREEE (reference sequence). The V and J ends lost 5 bases and 8 bases respectively, with 19 bases between them. The CDR3 protein is CASRLDSDSEEAFF. CDR3 DNA sequence: TGTGCCAGCAGACTCGACAGTGACTCGGAGGAAGCTTTCTTT.

The sample holds one count of this clone. This sequence joins TRBV7-6 and TRBJ2-2, with a tentative D call TRBD1 (5 bases). The CDR3 runs to 17 residues. CDR1 and CDR2 (germline): SGHVS, FNYEAQ. V was clipped by 0 bases and J by 4 bases, with 15 bases between them. CDR3 sequence (DNA): TGTGCCAGCAGCTTAGCAGGACACTATACTCTCACCGGGGAGCTGTTTTTT. It codes for CASSLAGHYTLTGELFF.

The genes are TRBV24-1 and TRBJ2-2, with 8 positions matching TRBD1. This CDR3 has 15 amino acids. CDR1 is KGHDR, CDR2 SFDVKD, per germline. J gave up 6 bases and V 4 bases, and 6 bases lay outside the gene matches. The CDR3 region is CATSDLRTGSGELFF. CDR3 DNA sequence: TGTGCCACCAGTGACCTACGGACAGGGTCCGGGGAGCTGTTTTTT.

The chain carries TRBV21-1 and TRBJ1-5. TRBV21-1 is described as a pseudogene. The CDR3 sequence is 18 residues long. CDR3 DNA: TGTGCCAGCTCCGGAAATGGAGAGGTGCCCCCAGGCAATCAGCCCCAGCATTTT. As protein: CASSGNGEVPPGNQPQHF.

This chain uses TRBV5-6 with TRBJ1-6; TRBD1 matches 9 bases. Unmatched junction bases numbered 13, after V lost 2 bases and J lost 7 bases. This CDR3 is 18 amino acids long. The V gene's germline CDR1 is SGHDT and CDR2 YYEEEE. CDR3 nucleotide sequence: TGTGCCAGCAGCTTCCGGGGCGGGCGTGGACAGGGGAATTCACCCCTCCACTTT. Translated: CASSFRGGRGQGNSPLHF. Drawing the rest from reference TRBV5-6 and TRBJ1-6, the complete variable domain is DAGVTQSPTHLIKTRGQQVTLRCSPKSGHDTVSWYQQALGQGPQFIFQYYEEEERQRGNFPDRFSGHQFPNYSSELNVNALLLGDSALYLCASSFRGGRGQGNSPLHFGNGTRLTVT.